Listed below are T cell receptor beta chains from one sample, sequenced in a study of blood T cell repertoires in COVID-19. Using immunoSEQ multiplex PCR, the repertoire was profiled, and TCRdb retains in-frame clones only, with some absent. The sample has 20,000 to 25,000 clones; about 88% are singletons. Sample: peripheral blood. All receptors come from a human donor in a cohort sampled during active COVID-19. The donor label of this sample is uncertain. Both conserved end residues are part of each CDR3. The D gene is left open where the match is weak. Where a row states a size, it is once, few, many or the class of an expanded clone; other rows omit it.

d_gene	abundance	len	v_gene	j_gene	CDR3aa	CDR3nt
NA	NA	16	TRBV30	TRBJ2-3	CAWSPETNPVGDTQYF	TGTGCCTGGAGTCCGGAGACTAATCCGGTCGGAGATACGCAGTATTTT
NA	NA	15	TRBV30	TRBJ2-7	CAWSVSGGNPYEQYF	TGTGCCTGGAGTGTCTCAGGAGGGAACCCCTACGAGCAGTACTTC
NA	NA	14	TRBV11-2	TRBJ1-1	CASSSLRGKTEAFF	TGTGCCAGCAGCTCCCTCCGAGGGAAAACTGAAGCTTTCTTT
TRBD2	NA	15	TRBV5-6	TRBJ2-1	CASSLSGRSYNEQFF	TGTGCCAGCAGCCTTAGCGGGAGGTCCTACAATGAGCAGTTCTTC
TRBD2	NA	16	TRBV18	TRBJ2-1	CASSPDGGIAGHEQFF	TGTGCCAGCTCACCGGATGGTGGAATAGCGGGACATGAGCAGTTCTTC
TRBD2	NA	15	TRBV4-1	TRBJ2-3	CASSQDGTNSDTQYF	TGCGCCAGCAGCCAGGATGGGACTAATTCAGATACGCAGTATTTT
NA	NA	14	TRBV28	TRBJ2-7	CASSLQGFSYEQYF	TGTGCCAGCAGCCTCCAGGGTTTTTCATACGAGCAGTACTTC
NA	NA	15	TRBV18	TRBJ2-5	CASSAGDRGGETQYF	TGTGCCAGCTCAGCCGGGGACCGAGGGGGAGAGACCCAGTACTTC
TRBD1	NA	17	TRBV6-8	TRBJ1-5	CASSYSGDRGTNQPQHF	TGTGCCAGCAGTTATTCCGGGGACAGGGGTACCAATCAGCCCCAGCATTTT
NA	NA	11	TRBV12-3/TRBV12-4	TRBJ2-7	CASSEFGEQYF	TGTGCCAGCAGCGAGTTTGGCGAGCAGTACTTC
NA	NA	14	TRBV18	TRBJ2-3	CASSPRQSTDTQYF	TGTGCCAGCTCACCCCGACAGAGCACAGATACGCAGTATTTT
TRBD2	NA	14	TRBV6-5	TRBJ2-1	CASERGSSYNEQFF	TGTGCCAGCGAGCGGGGAAGCTCCTACAATGAGCAGTTCTTC
NA	NA	14	TRBV6-1	TRBJ1-4	CASSETGTKEKLFF	TGTGCCAGCAGTGAAACAGGGACTAAGGAAAAACTGTTTTTT
TRBD1	NA	15	TRBV9	TRBJ2-1	CASSMGQGAITEQFF	TGTGCCAGCAGCATGGGACAGGGGGCAATTACTGAGCAGTTCTTC
TRBD1	NA	17	TRBV18	TRBJ2-7	CASSSTTGTEFPYEQYF	TGTGCCAGCTCATCAACTACCGGGACAGAGTTTCCCTACGAGCAGTACTTC
NA	NA	19	TRBV3-1/TRBV3-2	TRBJ1-1	CASSQDRLRDRNILTEAFF	TGTGCCAGCAGCCAAGATCGACTTAGAGACCGGAATATTTTAACTGAAGCTTTCTTT
NA	NA	15	TRBV30	TRBJ1-4	CAWSDRVGGPEKLFF	TGTGCCTGGAGTGATCGTGTCGGGGGGCCTGAAAAACTGTTTTTT
TRBD1	NA	17	TRBV10-2	TRBJ2-1	CASRWSPGTGVYNEQFF	TGCGCCAGCAGATGGAGCCCCGGGACAGGGGTCTACAATGAGCAGTTCTTC
NA	NA	15	TRBV24-1	TRBJ2-3	CATSDYRVSTDTQYF	TGTGCCACCAGTGATTACAGGGTTAGCACAGATACGCAGTATTTT
NA	NA	15	TRBV5-1	TRBJ2-1	CASSLAAVQGNEQFF	TGCGCCAGCAGCTTGGCGGCAGTTCAGGGCAATGAGCAGTTCTTC
TRBD2	NA	15	TRBV4-1	TRBJ2-1	CASSISGRPSDEQFF	TGCGCCAGCAGCATTAGCGGGAGGCCGTCGGATGAGCAGTTCTTC
TRBD1	NA	15	TRBV13	TRBJ2-2	CASSIRDRVAGELFF	TGTGCCAGCAGTATCCGGGACAGGGTTGCCGGGGAGCTGTTTTTT
NA	NA	13	TRBV4-1	TRBJ1-5	CASSQQQGQPQHF	TGCGCCAGCAGCCAACAACAGGGTCAGCCCCAGCATTTT
NA	NA	14	TRBV5-6	TRBJ2-3	CASSSQGFTDTQYF	TGTGCCAGCAGCTCACAGGGTTTCACAGATACGCAGTATTTT
TRBD2	NA	17	TRBV19	TRBJ2-2	CASSSDGLAGWAGELFF	TGTGCCAGTAGTTCAGACGGACTAGCGGGATGGGCCGGGGAGCTGTTTTTT
TRBD1	NA	13	TRBV29-1	TRBJ1-1	CSVTTGMDTEAFF	TGCAGCGTGACGACAGGGATGGACACTGAAGCTTTCTTT
NA	NA	14	TRBV6-1	TRBJ1-2	CASSESHYNYGYTF	TGTGCCAGCAGTGAAAGCCACTACAACTATGGCTACACCTTC
TRBD1	few	15	TRBV19	TRBJ2-7	CASSMSGQVSYEQYF	TGTGCCAGTAGTATGTCGGGACAGGTCTCCTACGAGCAGTACTTC
NA	once	11	TRBV5-1	TRBJ2-1	CASFSFNEQFF	TGCGCCAGCTTTTCCTTCAATGAGCAGTTCTTC
NA	NA	15	TRBV6-5	TRBJ2-1	CASSFRASSYNEQFF	TGTGCCAGCAGTTTCAGGGCGAGCTCCTACAATGAGCAGTTCTTC
NA	NA	13	TRBV10-3	TRBJ2-1	CAINSGGHNEQFF	TGTGCCATCAATAGCGGTGGCCACAATGAGCAGTTCTTC
NA	NA	14	TRBV5-1	TRBJ2-3	CASSPDRSTDTQYF	TGCGCCAGCAGCCCGGACAGAAGCACAGATACGCAGTATTTT
NA	NA	14	TRBV5-4	TRBJ2-3	CASRLGSGWDTQYF	TGTGCCAGCAGACTAGGGTCGGGGTGGGATACGCAGTATTTT
TRBD2	NA	16	TRBV19	TRBJ2-1	CASSIGLAGGLGEQFF	TGTGCCAGTAGTATAGGACTAGCGGGAGGGTTGGGAGAGCAGTTCTTC
NA	NA	13	TRBV29-1	TRBJ2-1	CSVVREFGNEQFF	TGCAGCGTTGTACGGGAGTTCGGCAATGAGCAGTTCTTC
NA	NA	14	TRBV5-1	TRBJ2-7	CASSLAGTYGEQYF	TGCGCCAGCAGCTTGGCCGGTACCTACGGCGAGCAGTACTTC
TRBD1	NA	12	TRBV6-5	TRBJ1-6	CASRGQGSPLHF	TGTGCCAGCAGAGGACAGGGTTCACCCCTCCACTTT
TRBD1	few	14	TRBV28	TRBJ1-2	CASTRQGVNYGYTF	TGTGCCAGCACCCGACAGGGGGTAAACTATGGCTACACCTTC
NA	NA	15	TRBV5-6	TRBJ2-7	CASSWGLSRTREQYF	TGTGCCAGCAGCTGGGGACTCTCCAGGACCCGAGAGCAGTACTTC
TRBD2	NA	14	TRBV5-1	TRBJ2-5	CASSFSGRGETQYF	TGCGCCAGCAGCTTTAGCGGGAGGGGAGAGACCCAGTACTTC
NA	NA	13	TRBV19	TRBJ2-7	CASSIGSSYEQYF	TGTGCCAGTAGTATAGGTAGCTCCTACGAGCAGTACTTC
TRBD1	NA	12	TRBV2	TRBJ2-7	CASSADRVEQYF	TGTGCCAGCAGTGCAGACAGGGTCGAGCAGTACTTC
NA	once	15	TRBV29-1	TRBJ1-2	CSVSEAGEMGYGYTF	TGCAGCGTTTCTGAAGCAGGCGAAATGGGCTATGGCTACACCTTC
NA	NA	15	TRBV2	TRBJ1-6	CASSQEKGENSPLHF	TGTGCCAGCAGTCAAGAAAAGGGAGAGAATTCACCCCTCCACTTT
TRBD1	once	16	TRBV4-1	TRBJ1-2	CASSQGGQGARDGYTF	TGCGCCAGCAGCCAGGGCGGACAGGGGGCGAGGGATGGCTACACCTTC
NA	NA	14	TRBV5-1	TRBJ2-3	CASSRGPQGDTQYF	TGCGCCAGCAGCAGGGGACCGCAGGGGGATACGCAGTATTTT
TRBD1	few	15	TRBV2	TRBJ1-5	CASSPGQGGNQPQHF	TGTGCCAGCAGTCCGGGACAGGGAGGCAATCAGCCCCAGCATTTT
TRBD2	NA	14	TRBV27	TRBJ2-1	CASRDPSGRNEQFF	TGTGCCAGCAGGGATCCTAGCGGGAGAAATGAGCAGTTCTTC
NA	NA	13	TRBV11-2	TRBJ2-7	CASSLSTGEKQYF	TGTGCCAGCAGCTTAAGCACGGGAGAAAAGCAGTACTTC
TRBD1	NA	14	TRBV9	TRBJ1-2	CASSVDRGNYGYTF	TGTGCCAGCAGCGTGGACAGGGGCAACTATGGCTACACCTTC